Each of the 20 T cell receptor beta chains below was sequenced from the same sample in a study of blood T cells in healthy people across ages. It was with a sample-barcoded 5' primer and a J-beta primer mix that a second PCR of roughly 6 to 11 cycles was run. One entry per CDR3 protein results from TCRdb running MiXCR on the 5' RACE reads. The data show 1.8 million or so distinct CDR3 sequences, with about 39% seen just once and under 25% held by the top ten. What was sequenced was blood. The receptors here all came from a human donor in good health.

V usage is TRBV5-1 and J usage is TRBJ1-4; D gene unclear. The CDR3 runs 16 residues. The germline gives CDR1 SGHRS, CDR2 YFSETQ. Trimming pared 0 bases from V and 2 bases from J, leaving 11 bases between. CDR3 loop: CASSLAAGFTNEKLFF. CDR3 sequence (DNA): TGCGCCAGCAGCTTGGCCGCGGGTTTTACTAATGAAAAACTGTTTTTT.

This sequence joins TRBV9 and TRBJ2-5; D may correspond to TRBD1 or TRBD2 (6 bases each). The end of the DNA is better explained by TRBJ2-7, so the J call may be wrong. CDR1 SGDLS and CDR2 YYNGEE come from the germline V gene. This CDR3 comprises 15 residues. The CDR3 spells CASSVAWGARNEQYF. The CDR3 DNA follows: TGTGCCAGCAGCGTAGCCTGGGGGGCGCGGAACGAGCAGTACTTC.

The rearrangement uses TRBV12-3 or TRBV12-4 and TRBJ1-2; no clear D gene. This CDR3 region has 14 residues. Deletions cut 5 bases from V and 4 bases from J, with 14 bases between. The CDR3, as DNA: TGTGCCAGCAGTCCGCGGGGAGGGCCCTATGGCTACACCTTC. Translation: CASSPRGGPYGYTF.

The CDR3 is CASSYSGREAFF. CDR3 DNA: TGTGCCAGCAGTTACTCGGGCAGGGAAGCTTTCTTT. The rearrangement joins TRBV6-6 to TRBJ1-1, with D unresolved. Germline lookup yields CDR1 MNHNY and CDR2 SVGAGI (reference sequence). V dropped 0 bases and J dropped 8 bases, with 7 bases sitting between them. The CDR3 totals 12 residues.

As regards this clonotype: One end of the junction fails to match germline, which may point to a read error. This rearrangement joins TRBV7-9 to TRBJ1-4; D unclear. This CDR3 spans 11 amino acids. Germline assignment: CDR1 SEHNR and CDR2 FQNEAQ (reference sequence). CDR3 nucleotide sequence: TGTGCTAGCAGCTCCCAGGAAAAACGGTTTTTT. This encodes CASSSQEKRFF.

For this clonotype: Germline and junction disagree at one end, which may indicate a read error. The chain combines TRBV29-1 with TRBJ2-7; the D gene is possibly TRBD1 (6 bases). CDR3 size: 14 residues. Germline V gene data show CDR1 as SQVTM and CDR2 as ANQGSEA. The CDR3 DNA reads TGCAGCGTCGAAGCCCCGGACAGTCCCTACGAGCAGTACTTC. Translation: CSVEAPDSPYEQYF.

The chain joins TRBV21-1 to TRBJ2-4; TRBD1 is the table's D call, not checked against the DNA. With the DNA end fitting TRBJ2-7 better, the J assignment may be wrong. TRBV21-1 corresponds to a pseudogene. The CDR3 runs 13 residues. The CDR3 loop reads CAPPSGYFFEQYF. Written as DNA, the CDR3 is TGTGCCCCCCCGTCCGGGTACTTCTTCGAGCAGTACTTC.

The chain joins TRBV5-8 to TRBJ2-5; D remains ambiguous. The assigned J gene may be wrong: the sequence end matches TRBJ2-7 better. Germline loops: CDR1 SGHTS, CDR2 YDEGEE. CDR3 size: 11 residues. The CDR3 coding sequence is TGTGCCAGCACCTTCGGGCACGAGCAGTACTTC. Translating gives CASTFGHEQYF.

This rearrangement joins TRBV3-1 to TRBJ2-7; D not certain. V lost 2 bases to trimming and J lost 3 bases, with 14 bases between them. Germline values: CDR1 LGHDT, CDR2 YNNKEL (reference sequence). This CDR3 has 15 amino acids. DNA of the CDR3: TGTGCCAGCAGCCAAAGACTCTGGGCAGACTACGAGCAGTACTTC. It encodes CASSQRLWADYEQYF.

The CDR3 protein is CASSAYFAQQFANGYTF. The CDR3 nucleotides are TGTGCCAGCAGTGCATATTTTGCGCAGCAGTTCGCTAATGGCTACACCTTC. This chain connects TRBV6-4 to TRBJ1-2; D remains ambiguous. This CDR3 spans 17 amino acids. Germline V gene lookup returns CDR1 MRHNA and CDR2 SNTAGT. V was clipped by 4 bases and J by 6 bases, with 24 bases between them.

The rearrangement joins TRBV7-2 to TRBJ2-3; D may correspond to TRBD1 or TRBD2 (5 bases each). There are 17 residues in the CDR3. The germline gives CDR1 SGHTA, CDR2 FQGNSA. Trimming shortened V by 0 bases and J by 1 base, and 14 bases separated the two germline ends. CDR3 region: CASSLAGTRFGTDTQYF. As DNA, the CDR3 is TGTGCCAGCAGCTTAGCGGGGACCCGGTTCGGCACAGATACGCAGTATTTT.

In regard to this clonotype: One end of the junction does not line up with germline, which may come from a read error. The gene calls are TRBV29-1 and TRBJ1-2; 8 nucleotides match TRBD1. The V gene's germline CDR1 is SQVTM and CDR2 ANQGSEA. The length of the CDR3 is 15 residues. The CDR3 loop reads CNVEIWAGGAGGYTF. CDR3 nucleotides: TGCAACGTTGAAATTTGGGCAGGGGGCGCGGGAGGCTACACCTTC.

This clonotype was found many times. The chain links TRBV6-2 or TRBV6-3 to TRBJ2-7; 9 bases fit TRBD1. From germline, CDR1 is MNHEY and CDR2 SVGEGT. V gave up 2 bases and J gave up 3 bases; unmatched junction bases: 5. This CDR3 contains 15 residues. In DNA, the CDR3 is TGTGCCAGCAGTTACCCGGGACAGGGTTACTACGAGCAGTACTTC. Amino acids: CASSYPGQGYYEQYF.

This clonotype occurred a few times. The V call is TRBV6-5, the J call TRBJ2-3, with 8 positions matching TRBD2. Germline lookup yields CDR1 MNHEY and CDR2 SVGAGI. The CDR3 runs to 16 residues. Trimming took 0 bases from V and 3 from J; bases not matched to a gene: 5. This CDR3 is CASSYSQRGGTDTQYF. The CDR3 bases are TGTGCCAGCAGTTACTCGCAACGGGGGGGTACAGATACGCAGTATTTT.

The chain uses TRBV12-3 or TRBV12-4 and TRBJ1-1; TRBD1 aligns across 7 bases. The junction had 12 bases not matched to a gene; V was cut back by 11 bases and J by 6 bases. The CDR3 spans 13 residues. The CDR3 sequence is CAGDKQGKAEAFF. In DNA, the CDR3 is TGTGCCGGCGACAAACAGGGGAAGGCTGAAGCTTTCTTT.

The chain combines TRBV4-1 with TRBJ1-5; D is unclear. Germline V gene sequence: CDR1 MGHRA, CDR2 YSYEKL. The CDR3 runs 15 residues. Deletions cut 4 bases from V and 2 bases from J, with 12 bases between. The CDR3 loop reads CASSPQAYGNQPQHF. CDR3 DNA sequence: TGCGCCAGCAGCCCTCAGGCTTATGGCAATCAGCCCCAGCATTTT.

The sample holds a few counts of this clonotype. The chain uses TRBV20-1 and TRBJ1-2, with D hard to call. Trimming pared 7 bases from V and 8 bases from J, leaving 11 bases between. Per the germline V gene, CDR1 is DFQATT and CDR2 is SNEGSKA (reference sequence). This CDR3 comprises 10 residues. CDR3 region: CSDGQGGYTF. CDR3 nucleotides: TGCAGTGACGGTCAAGGCGGCTACACCTTC.

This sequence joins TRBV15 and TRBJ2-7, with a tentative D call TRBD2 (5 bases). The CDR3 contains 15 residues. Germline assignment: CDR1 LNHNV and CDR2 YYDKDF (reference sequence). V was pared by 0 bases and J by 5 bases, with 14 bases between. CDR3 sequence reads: CATSRDGKARNEQYF. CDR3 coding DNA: TGTGCCACCAGCAGAGACGGGAAGGCGAGAAACGAGCAGTACTTC.

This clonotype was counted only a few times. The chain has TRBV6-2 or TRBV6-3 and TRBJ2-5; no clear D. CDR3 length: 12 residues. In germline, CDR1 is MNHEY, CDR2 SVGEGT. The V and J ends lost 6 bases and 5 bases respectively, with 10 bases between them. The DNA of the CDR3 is TGTGCCAGCAGCAGTTGGGTCGAGACCCAGTACTTC. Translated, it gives CASSSWVETQYF.

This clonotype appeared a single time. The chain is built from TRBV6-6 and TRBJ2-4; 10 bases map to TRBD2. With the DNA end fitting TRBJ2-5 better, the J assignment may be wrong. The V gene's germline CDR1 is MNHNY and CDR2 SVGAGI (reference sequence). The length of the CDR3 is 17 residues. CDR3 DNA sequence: TGTGCCAGCAGTTACAGGGTACTAGCGGGGACACAAGAGACCCAGTACTTC. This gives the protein CASSYRVLAGTQETQYF.